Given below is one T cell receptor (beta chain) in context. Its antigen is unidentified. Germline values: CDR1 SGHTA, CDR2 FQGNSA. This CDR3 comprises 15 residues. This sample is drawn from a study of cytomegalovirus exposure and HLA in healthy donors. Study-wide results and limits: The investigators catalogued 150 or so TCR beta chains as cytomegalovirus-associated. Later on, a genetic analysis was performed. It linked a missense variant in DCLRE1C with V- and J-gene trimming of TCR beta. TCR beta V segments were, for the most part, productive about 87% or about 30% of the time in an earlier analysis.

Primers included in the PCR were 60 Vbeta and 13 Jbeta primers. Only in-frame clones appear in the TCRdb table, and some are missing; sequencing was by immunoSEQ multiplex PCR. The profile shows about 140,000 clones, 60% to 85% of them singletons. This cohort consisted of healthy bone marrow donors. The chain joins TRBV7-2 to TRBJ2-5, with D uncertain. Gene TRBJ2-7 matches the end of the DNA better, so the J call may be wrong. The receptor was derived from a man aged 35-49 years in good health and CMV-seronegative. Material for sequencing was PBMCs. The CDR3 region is CASSLVRHGSYEQYF. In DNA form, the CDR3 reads TGTGCCAGCAGCTTAGTGAGACACGGCTCTTACGAGCAGTACTTC.